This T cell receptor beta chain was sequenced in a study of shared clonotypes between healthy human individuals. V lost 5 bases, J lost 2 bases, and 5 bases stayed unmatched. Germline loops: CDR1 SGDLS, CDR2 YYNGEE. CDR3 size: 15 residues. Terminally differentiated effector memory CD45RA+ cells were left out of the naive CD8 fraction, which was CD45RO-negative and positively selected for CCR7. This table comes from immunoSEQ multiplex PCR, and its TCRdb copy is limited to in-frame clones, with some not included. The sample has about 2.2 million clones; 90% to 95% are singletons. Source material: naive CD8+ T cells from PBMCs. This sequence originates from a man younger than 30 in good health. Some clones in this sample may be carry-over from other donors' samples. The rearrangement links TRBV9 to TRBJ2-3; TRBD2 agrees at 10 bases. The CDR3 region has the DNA TGTGCCAGCAGGATAGGGACTAGCGCCACAGATACGCAGTATTTT. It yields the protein CASRIGTSATDTQYF.